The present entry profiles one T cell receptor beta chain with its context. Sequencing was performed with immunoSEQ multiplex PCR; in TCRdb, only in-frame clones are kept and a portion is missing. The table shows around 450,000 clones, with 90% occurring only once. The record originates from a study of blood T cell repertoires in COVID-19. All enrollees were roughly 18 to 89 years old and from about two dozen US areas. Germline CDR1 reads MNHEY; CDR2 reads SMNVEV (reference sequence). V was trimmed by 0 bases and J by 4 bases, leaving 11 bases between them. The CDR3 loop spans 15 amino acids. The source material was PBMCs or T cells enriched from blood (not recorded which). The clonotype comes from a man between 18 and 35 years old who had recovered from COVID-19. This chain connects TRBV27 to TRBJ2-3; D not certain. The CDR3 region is CASSLSLRVADTQYF. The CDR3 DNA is TGTGCCAGCAGTTTATCTCTCCGGGTGGCAGATACGCAGTATTTT.